The clone carrying this TCR beta chain was found a few times. The data derive from a study of human T cells and chemical hapten exposure. Study information: Cases of alopecia areata, totalis or universalis occurred in a predominantly female patient group.

The length of the CDR3 is 14 residues. Germline-derived CDR1 and CDR2 are SGHAT and FQDESV (reference sequence). The V and J ends lost 4 bases and 7 bases respectively, with 16 bases between them. The sample's time point: patch test 2, 6 weeks after DPC sensitization. Described treatment: therapeutic diphenylcyclopropenone sensitization with weekly scalp DPC. In TCRdb, the RACE reads were re-called with MiXCR into one record per CDR3 protein. The sample carries fewer than 150,000 distinct CDR3 sequences, about 11% recorded once. The chain carries TRBV11-1 and TRBJ1-2, with D possibly TRBD1 on 6 matching bases. The sequenced sample was whole blood, obtained in connection with sensitization to the hapten diphenylcyclopropenone (DPC). This receptor was taken from a woman aged 45 to 65 with alopecia areata. Some clones in this sample may be carry-over from other donors' samples. The CDR3 DNA is TGTGCCAGCAGCTCCGGGGCGGGGGCGTCTGGCTACACCTTC. The encoded protein is CASSSGAGASGYTF.